These 26 T cell receptor beta chains originate from one sample sequenced in a study of shared clonotypes between healthy human individuals. Measured with immunoSEQ multiplex PCR; TCRdb has only the in-frame clones, and not every one. The sample holds millions of clones, about 92% seen once. The sample comprised naive CD4+ T cells sorted from blood. This sample's subset: CD45RA+ positively selected. The receptors here all came from a man aged 18 to 29 in good health.

V and J are TRBV19 and TRBJ1-1; 7 nucleotides line up with TRBD1. The V segment lost 9 bases and the J segment 3 bases; nucleotides outside the gene matches: 13. CDR3 length equals 15 residues. Per germline, CDR1 LNHDA and CDR2 SQIVND (reference sequence). CDR3 DNA: TGTGCCAGCAACCGGGCCGGGACAGCAGACACTGAAGCTTTCTTT. It encodes CASNRAGTADTEAFF. Variable domain in full (rest from reference TRBV19 and TRBJ1-1): DGGITQSPKYLFRKEGQNVTLSCEQNLNHDAMYWYRQDPGQGLRLIYYSQIVNDFQKGDIAEGYSVSREKKESFPLTVTSAQKNPTAFYLCASNRAGTADTEAFFGQGTRLTVV.

Note on this clone: Other DNA sequences in the sample encode the same CDR3. The rearrangement joins TRBV18 to TRBJ1-3; D not certain. This CDR3 region has 12 residues. Trimming shortened V by 3 bases and J by 2 bases, and 2 bases separated the two germline ends. Per the germline V gene, CDR1 is KGHSH and CDR2 is LQKENI. The CDR3 DNA reads as TGTGCCAGCTCACCGGCTGGAAACACCATATATTTT. Protein product: CASSPAGNTIYF.

CDR3 in DNA: TGTGCCAGCAGTCCCGAGGGGACACGCGGCTACACCTTC. This translates into CASSPEGTRGYTF. The chain links TRBV9 to TRBJ1-2; maybe TRBD1 (6 bases). V was pared by 5 bases and J by 8 bases, with 16 bases between. The CDR3 is made up of 13 amino acids. Germline values: CDR1 SGDLS, CDR2 YYNGEE.

This chain connects TRBV5-3 to TRBJ1-2; D gene ambiguous. TRBV5-3 carries the ORF label, with uncertain function. The CDR3 has 14 amino acids. V was pared by 10 bases and J by 4 bases, with 20 bases between. The CDR3, as DNA: TGTGCCCCCATCCGGCGGCAAGACGGCTATGGCTACACCTTC. Protein product: CAPIRRQDGYGYTF.

This clone was picked up one time. The chain combines TRBV11-2 with TRBJ2-2; 11 bases align to TRBD2. Germline trimming cut 3 bases from V and 1 base from J; bases unmatched to any gene: 1. Germline V gene sequence: CDR1 SGHAT, CDR2 FQNNGV. The CDR3 has 16 residues. DNA of the CDR3: TGTGCCAGCAGCTTCACTAGCGGGGGGAACACCGGGGAGCTGTTTTTT. Protein: CASSFTSGGNTGELFF.

The J gene is TRBJ2-3, the V gene TRBV6-1, with 8 nucleotides matching TRBD2. V shed 3 bases, J shed 6 bases, and the junction held 8 bases outside the gene matches. Per germline, CDR1 MNHNS and CDR2 SASEGT. This CDR3 is 15 amino acids long. CDR3: CASSDPGGAVDTQYF. For the CDR3, the DNA is TGTGCCAGCAGTGATCCCGGGGGGGCCGTGGATACGCAGTATTTT.

The V gene is TRBV7-9, the J gene TRBJ1-3; D call uncertain. Deletions cut 4 bases from V and 3 bases from J, with 13 bases between. The CDR3 has 15 amino acids. In germline, CDR1 is SEHNR, CDR2 FQNEAQ (reference sequence). The CDR3 here is CASSSQAIVGNTIYF. Written as DNA, the CDR3 is TGTGCCAGCAGCTCGCAGGCGATAGTTGGAAACACCATATATTTT.

This CDR3 is CASSTGQGAVGYTF. CDR3 sequence (DNA): TGTGCCAGCAGTACGGGACAGGGGGCCGTTGGCTACACCTTC. The V gene is TRBV6-6, the J gene TRBJ1-2, with TRBD1 matching over 12 bases. This CDR3 spans 14 amino acids. The ends lost 5 bases at V and 7 bases at J; junction bases unmatched: 5. CDR1 MNHNY and CDR2 SVGAGI come from the germline V gene (reference sequence).

The V gene is TRBV5-1, the J gene TRBJ2-5, with D unclear. Between the trimmed V and J ends, which lost 3 bases and 5 bases, there was a span of 11 bases. In germline, CDR1 is SGHRS, CDR2 YFSETQ. The CDR3 is 13 amino acids. The CDR3 loop is CASSSSWLETQYF. CDR3 coding DNA: TGCGCCAGCAGCTCGTCTTGGTTGGAGACCCAGTACTTC.

This clone has a single count. V is TRBV5-1 and J is TRBJ1-4; a possible D gene is TRBD1 (6 bases). Germline CDR1 SGHRS, CDR2 YFSETQ. The length of the CDR3 is 18 residues. Trimming left V 1 base short and J 5 bases short, with 21 bases between. The CDR3 protein is CASSLSGGVGKGNEKLFF. DNA of the CDR3: TGCGCCAGCAGCTTGTCGGGGGGCGTGGGCAAGGGGAATGAAAAACTGTTTTTT.

The chain carries TRBV5-1 and TRBJ2-5, with 12 bases identical to TRBD2. Germline V gene sequence: CDR1 SGHRS, CDR2 YFSETQ. J gave up 4 bases and V 3 bases, and 13 bases lay outside the gene matches. This CDR3 is built from 18 residues. DNA of the CDR3: TGCGCCAGCAGCTCCGGACTCCTAGCGGGAGGGCCCCCAGAGACCCAGTACTTC. As protein: CASSSGLLAGGPPETQYF.

This clone was observed a handful of times. The chain couples TRBV19 to TRBJ2-2; D is ambiguous. The ends were cut back, 8 bases at V and 3 bases at J, with 10 bases in the middle. CDR1 is LNHDA and CDR2 is SQIVND in the germline V gene (reference sequence). This CDR3 contains 13 residues. The CDR3 DNA is TGTGCCAGTGAAGACAAGTACACCGGGGAGCTGTTTTTT. Translated: CASEDKYTGELFF.

The chain couples TRBV5-6 to TRBJ2-7; 13 nucleotides agree with TRBD2. V gave up 1 base and J gave up 6 bases; unmatched junction bases: 4. CDR3 length equals 15 residues. CDR1 SGHDT and CDR2 YYEEEE come from the germline V gene. CDR3 amino acids: CASSLQLAGGLEQYF. The DNA of the CDR3 is TGTGCCAGCAGCTTGCAACTAGCGGGAGGGCTCGAGCAGTACTTC.

V usage is TRBV19 and J usage is TRBJ2-2; D is ambiguous. The CDR3 extends over 15 amino acids. The V and J ends lost 4 bases and 6 bases respectively, with 15 bases between them. Germline V lookup: CDR1 LNHDA, CDR2 SQIVND (reference sequence). Here the CDR3 DNA reads TGTGCCAGTAGTAGTAAAGGGTGGTTATCCGGGGAGCTGTTTTTT. It encodes CASSSKGWLSGELFF.

This chain uses TRBV6-1 with TRBJ2-7; TRBD1 might be the D (5 bases). V lost 10 bases and J 4 bases, leaving 23 bases between the germline ends. Germline CDR1 MNHNS, CDR2 SASEGT. This CDR3 comprises 15 residues. The CDR3 DNA sequence: TGTGCCACAGGAAGGGGATCAGTGGGTAAATACGAGCAGTACTTC. It is translated as CATGRGSVGKYEQYF.

The chain carries TRBV5-4 and TRBJ2-7; possible D gene TRBD1, 6 bases. The CDR3 sequence is 14 residues long. The V and J ends lost 4 bases and 5 bases respectively, with 16 bases between them. CDR1 is SGHNT, CDR2 YYREEE, per germline (reference sequence). CDR3 amino acids: CASSGSGTSHEQYF. For the CDR3, the DNA is TGTGCCAGCAGCGGATCAGGGACATCCCACGAGCAGTACTTC.

This chain joins TRBV6-6 and TRBJ2-7; 12 positions agree with TRBD2. This CDR3 has 15 amino acids. Germline values: CDR1 MNHNY, CDR2 SVGAGI (reference sequence). V trimming: 6 bases; J trimming: 6 bases; junction bases outside the gene matches: 9. CDR3 DNA: TGTGCCAGCAGGGCGCGACTAGCGGGGGAGGGCGAGCAGTACTTC. This codes for CASRARLAGEGEQYF.

The V gene is TRBV10-2, the J gene TRBJ2-1; 11 bases match TRBD2. The CDR3 loop spans 15 amino acids. V trimming: 3 bases; J trimming: 10 bases; junction bases outside the gene matches: 8. Germline loops: CDR1 WSHSY, CDR2 SAAADI. CDR3 nucleotide sequence: TGCGCCAGCAGTGATCCGGGACTAGCGGTTCTCGAGCAGTTCTTC. Its protein is CASSDPGLAVLEQFF.

The chain links TRBV6-1 to TRBJ1-1, with D possibly TRBD1 on 5 matching bases. The V end was cut by 6 bases, the J end by 0 bases, with 11 bases between. The V gene's germline CDR1 is MNHNS and CDR2 SASEGT. The CDR3 contains 14 residues. The CDR3 here is CASSGGRVNTEAFF. The CDR3 DNA is TGTGCCAGCAGCGGAGGCAGGGTGAACACTGAAGCTTTCTTT.

The chain links TRBV6-5 to TRBJ2-7, with TRBD2 matching 13 bases. The CDR3 runs 16 residues. Germline lookup yields CDR1 MNHEY and CDR2 SVGAGI. After removal of 0 bases from V and 6 bases from J, the junction contained 5 bases not matched to a gene. The DNA for the CDR3 is TGTGCCAGCAGTTACTCCGGGACTAGCGGGACACCCGAGCAGTACTTC. Protein product: CASSYSGTSGTPEQYF.

The chain couples TRBV5-4 to TRBJ1-6, with a weak D call TRBD1 (6 bases). Germline V CDR1 and CDR2: SGHNT, YYREEE (reference sequence). CDR3 length equals 14 residues. V lost 4 bases to trimming and J lost 8 bases, with 13 bases between them. The CDR3 region is CASSPDSFDSPLHF. CDR3 in DNA: TGTGCCAGCAGCCCGGACAGTTTTGATTCACCCCTCCACTTT.

The genes are TRBV9 and TRBJ2-3, with TRBD2 identical over 7 bases. V lost 4 bases and J lost 4; bases outside the gene matches: 15. From germline, CDR1 is SGDLS and CDR2 YYNGEE. This CDR3 comprises 17 residues. The CDR3 coding sequence is TGTGCCAGCAGCCCCGAACACGGGGGGTCCCTCGCAGATACGCAGTATTTT. This encodes CASSPEHGGSLADTQYF. Together with reference TRBV9 and TRBJ2-3, the CDR3 gives the full variable domain: DSGVTQTPKHLITATGQRVTLRCSPRSGDLSVYWYQQSLDQGLQFLIQYYNGEERAKGNILERFSAQQFPDLHSELNLSSLELGDSALYFCASSPEHGGSLADTQYFGPGTRLTVL.

The chain links TRBV18 to TRBJ2-1; 11 bases align to TRBD1. This CDR3 spans 15 amino acids. With 6 bases clipped from V and 7 bases from J, the junction kept 8 bases outside the gene matches. Germline values: CDR1 KGHSH, CDR2 LQKENI. This CDR3 is CASSQGQGAGNEQFF. The CDR3, as DNA: TGTGCCAGCTCTCAAGGACAGGGGGCGGGTAATGAGCAGTTCTTC.

This chain uses TRBV12-5 with TRBJ2-5; TRBD1 agrees at 8 bases. The J call is in doubt because the DNA end fits TRBJ2-7 better. The CDR3 consists of 14 residues. Germline lookup yields CDR1 LGHNT and CDR2 FRNRAP. The CDR3 nucleotides are TGTGCTAGTGGTTTCGACAGGGGACCCTACGAGCAGTACTTC. The encoded protein is CASGFDRGPYEQYF.

This chain joins TRBV7-2 and TRBJ2-6; D call uncertain. The germline CDR1 and CDR2 sequences are SGHTA and FQGNSA. Trimming cost V 3 bases and J 0 bases, with 3 bases left between them. This CDR3 has 14 residues. CDR3 sequence: CASSFFSGANVLTF. CDR3 coding DNA: TGTGCCAGCAGCTTTTTCTCTGGGGCCAACGTCCTGACTTTC.

With regard to this clone: Other DNA sequences of this sample code for an identical CDR3. The chain is built from TRBV2 and TRBJ1-5; maybe TRBD1 (5 bases). The V gene lost 3 bases and the J gene lost 6 bases, with 6 bases spanning the gap. The germline V gene has CDR1 SNHLY and CDR2 FYNNEI. The CDR3 totals 12 residues. For the CDR3, the DNA is TGTGCCAGCAGTGACGGGGGTCAGCCCCAGCATTTT. Amino acid sequence: CASSDGGQPQHF. Full variable domain (missing parts from reference TRBV2 and TRBJ1-5): EPEVTQTPSHQVTQMGQEVILRCVPISNHLYFYWYRQILGQKVEFLVSFYNNEISEKSEIFDDQFSVERPDGSNFTLKIRSTKLEDSAMYFCASSDGGQPQHFGDGTRLSIL.